The 10 T cell receptor beta chains given below trace back to one sample, sequenced in a study of T cells in Graves' hyperthyroidism and ophthalmopathy. What was amplified from RNA transcripts were TCR beta CDR3 regions. The TCR CDR3 was amplified in a first-round RT-PCR using the HTBI primer set. MiXCR was run by TCRdb on the multiplex PCR reads, yielding one entry per CDR3 protein. The sample contains hundreds of thousands of distinct CDR3 sequences, 13% to 15% of which appear only once. Sequences were obtained from blood. The receptor source for this set is a young woman with Graves' hyperthyroidism.

This clonotype was seen a few times. The chain uses TRBV4-3 and TRBJ2-1, with TRBD2 matching 9 bases. There are 13 residues in the CDR3. Per the germline V gene, CDR1 is LGHNA and CDR2 is YSLEER. V lost 4 bases and J lost 9; bases outside the gene matches: 4. CDR3 sequence reads: CASSRAGGGEQFF. The CDR3 DNA follows: TGCGCCAGCAGCCGGGCGGGAGGGGGTGAGCAGTTCTTC.

This clonotype was detected many times. J is TRBJ1-1 and V is TRBV30, with unresolved D. The CDR3 consists of 11 residues. CDR1 is GTSNPN and CDR2 is SVGIG in the germline V gene (reference sequence). Between the trimmed V and J ends, which lost 5 bases and 5 bases, there was a span of 9 bases. The chain's CDR3 is CAWGLVTEAFF. The CDR3 region has the DNA TGTGCCTGGGGGTTGGTGACTGAAGCTTTCTTT.

This clonotype came up many times. The chain uses TRBV2 and TRBJ2-7; the D is unclear. V lost 3 bases, J lost 0 bases, and 12 bases lay in between. This CDR3 is 15 amino acids long. CDR1 is SNHLY and CDR2 is FYNNEI in the germline V gene. The CDR3 DNA is TGTGCCAGCAGTGATCGGCTCCGAAGCTCCTACGAGCAGTACTTC. Translation: CASSDRLRSSYEQYF.

This clonotype was recorded many times. The rearrangement joins TRBV14 to TRBJ2-2; TRBD1 agrees at 9 bases. This CDR3 comprises 17 residues. The V gene's germline CDR1 is SGHDN and CDR2 FVKESK. The V segment lost 5 bases and the J segment 1 base; nucleotides outside the gene matches: 8. CDR3 sequence (DNA): TGTGCCAGCAGCGCATACAGGGGGCTAATGAACACCGGGGAGCTGTTTTTT. It yields the protein CASSAYRGLMNTGELFF.

The table lists this clonotype with a few counts. This chain joins TRBV4-3 and TRBJ2-3; 14 positions match TRBD2. Germline V gene data show CDR1 as LGHNA and CDR2 as YSLEER. The CDR3 has 17 residues. V lost 3 bases to trimming and J lost 0 bases; unmatched junction nucleotides: 2. The CDR3 DNA reads TGCGCCAGCAGCCAGACTAGCGGGAGGGTGAGCACAGATACGCAGTATTTT. Its protein is CASSQTSGRVSTDTQYF.

This clonotype was counted at least ten times. In DNA form, the CDR3 reads TGTGCCAGCAGCCAAACTAGGCGGGAGCATCAGTACTTC. This gives the protein CASSQTRREHQYF. The chain recombines TRBV3-1 with TRBJ2-7; TRBD2 agrees at 7 bases. This CDR3 has 13 amino acids. CDR1 and CDR2 (germline): LGHDT, YNNKEL (reference sequence). The V and J ends lost 2 bases and 10 bases, in that order; junction bases with no gene match: 8.

In this sample, this clonotype turned up once. The rearrangement links TRBV6-5 to TRBJ1-5; D unclear. Trimming took 0 bases from V and 2 from J, leaving 14 bases between them. Germline values: CDR1 MNHEY, CDR2 SVGAGI. The CDR3 totals 17 residues. CDR3 sequence reads: CASSYSFRSGGNQPQHF. Written as DNA, the CDR3 is TGTGCCAGCAGTTACTCGTTTCGATCAGGAGGCAATCAGCCCCAGCATTTT.

Ten or more counts support this clonotype. The chain combines TRBV27 with TRBJ1-2; the D is unclear. The CDR3 spans 13 residues. With 2 bases removed from V and 7 bases from J, the gap between germline ends came to 11 bases. In germline, CDR1 is MNHEY, CDR2 SMNVEV (reference sequence). For the CDR3, the DNA is TGTGCCAGCAGTTTAAAGGTTTTTAGTGGCTACACCTTC. Translated, it gives CASSLKVFSGYTF.

This clonotype was recorded many times. The J gene is TRBJ1-2, the V gene TRBV7-8, with no clear D. The length of the CDR3 is 12 residues. CDR1 is SGHVS, CDR2 FQNEAQ, per germline. V dropped 6 bases and J dropped 7 bases, with 12 bases sitting between them. The CDR3 here is CASRSRVGGYTF. CDR3 nucleotides: TGTGCCAGCAGGTCGAGGGTCGGTGGCTACACCTTC.

This clonotype was observed a few times. The chain links TRBV19 to TRBJ2-7; no reliable D call. Deletions cut 0 bases from V and 2 bases from J, with 11 bases between. The CDR3 runs 15 residues. CDR1 LNHDA and CDR2 SQIVND come from the germline V gene (reference sequence). The CDR3 sequence is CASSIDTKITYEQYF. CDR3 coding DNA: TGTGCCAGTAGTATAGACACTAAAATAACCTACGAGCAGTACTTC.